These 31 T cell receptor beta chains originate from one sample sequenced in a study of CD8 T cells in Susac syndrome. Reverse transcription of 0.5 to 1 ug RNA was performed with random hexamers. A single record per CDR3 protein comes from TCRdb applying MiXCR to the immunoSEQ multiplex PCR reads. The data contain 140,000 to 150,000 distinct CDR3 sequences, around 95% of them singletons. Sequencing was carried out using CD4+ T cells from PBMCs. The receptors come from a human donor with multiple sclerosis.

The V and J genes are TRBV29-1 and TRBJ1-2; D remains unclear. V was cut by 4 bases and J by 4 bases, with 10 bases left in between. Germline V lookup: CDR1 SQVTM, CDR2 ANQGSEA. The CDR3 sequence is 12 residues long. The CDR3 region has the DNA TGCAGCGTTGGGGGAGGATCCTATGGCTACACCTTC. This translates into CSVGGGSYGYTF.

This clonotype was counted once. The chain is built from TRBV9 and TRBJ2-5; D perhaps matches TRBD2 (5 bases). The V and J ends lost 4 bases and 7 bases respectively, with 14 bases between them. This CDR3 has 13 residues. Per germline, CDR1 SGDLS and CDR2 YYNGEE. The CDR3 loop is CASSTETAGTQYF. CDR3 nucleotides: TGTGCCAGCAGCACGGAGACCGCGGGGACCCAGTACTTC.

The chain uses TRBV27 and TRBJ2-7, with D perhaps TRBD2 (6 bases). Germline V CDR1 and CDR2: MNHEY, SMNVEV (reference sequence). The germline V and J ends were trimmed by 8 bases and 3 bases, with 29 bases remaining between them. The CDR3 spans 18 residues. CDR3 sequence reads: CASSRTRSSLAPIYEQYF. The CDR3 DNA is TGTGCCAGCTCCCGCACCCGAAGTTCCCTAGCGCCGATCTACGAGCAGTACTTC.

As DNA, the CDR3 is TGCAGTGCTAGAGATCCTTGGTCCAGGTTCACAGATACGCAGTATTTT. The encoded protein is CSARDPWSRFTDTQYF. The J gene is TRBJ2-3, the V gene TRBV20-1, with D unclear. Germline CDR1 reads DFQATT; CDR2 reads SNEGSKA (reference sequence). This CDR3 is built from 16 residues. The V end was cut by 0 bases, the J end by 2 bases, with 15 bases between.

The J gene is TRBJ2-7, the V gene TRBV7-9; tentative D call: TRBD1 (6 bases). The CDR3 is made up of 14 amino acids. CDR1 is SEHNR, CDR2 FQNEAQ, per germline (reference sequence). V was shortened by 4 bases and J by 5 bases, with 15 bases between the two germline ends. Written as DNA, the CDR3 is TGTGCCAGCAGCTCCCGGGACATTTGGGACGAGCAGTACTTC. This gives the protein CASSSRDIWDEQYF.

This chain uses TRBV4-1 with TRBJ2-4, with D possibly TRBD1 on 5 matching bases. V lost 0 bases and J 0 bases, leaving 6 bases between the germline ends. CDR1 is MGHRA, CDR2 YSYEKL, per germline. This CDR3 region has 15 residues. CDR3 coding DNA: TGCGCCAGCAGCCAAGAGGGGCTAGCCAAAAACATTCAGTACTTC. It is translated as CASSQEGLAKNIQYF.

The chain carries TRBV9 and TRBJ2-3; 9 bases map to TRBD1. The length of the CDR3 is 15 residues. CDR1 SGDLS and CDR2 YYNGEE come from the germline V gene. V lost 1 base, J lost 7 bases, and 7 bases stayed unmatched. CDR3 nucleotide sequence: TGTGCCAGCAGCGTACCCGGGACAGGGTCACATACGCAGTATTTT. Residues: CASSVPGTGSHTQYF.

This chain joins TRBV20-1 and TRBJ2-3; D unresolved. V was cut by 3 bases and J by 4 bases, with 11 bases left in between. There are 13 residues in the CDR3. Per the germline V gene, CDR1 is DFQATT and CDR2 is SNEGSKA (reference sequence). The DNA for the CDR3 is TGCAGTGCTAGCGTCAACCGGGCAGATACGCAGTATTTT. Translated: CSASVNRADTQYF.

This clonotype was recorded only once. This chain uses TRBV6-2 or TRBV6-3 with TRBJ1-1; D gene uncertain. The germline gives CDR1 MNHEY, CDR2 SVGEGT. This CDR3 has 17 amino acids. Trimming removed 2 bases at V and 4 bases at J, with 20 bases between. In nucleotides, the CDR3 is TGTGCCAGCAGTTACCCGAGGCCGACACGTAGTGGCACTGAAGCTTTCTTT. It specifies CASSYPRPTRSGTEAFF.

The chain links TRBV4-1 to TRBJ1-1; maybe TRBD1 (5 bases). V lost 6 bases to trimming and J lost 2 bases, with 13 bases between them. Germline loops: CDR1 MGHRA, CDR2 YSYEKL. This CDR3 has 14 amino acids. As DNA, the CDR3 is TGCGCCAGCAGGCTCCGGGACCCCAACACTGAAGCTTTCTTT. Translating gives CASRLRDPNTEAFF.

The V call is TRBV28, the J call TRBJ2-7; 8 bases are shared with TRBD2. Germline V gives CDR1 MDHEN, CDR2 SYDVKM. The ends lost 2 bases at V and 2 bases at J; junction bases unmatched: 5. The CDR3 covers 15 residues. The CDR3 nucleotides read TGTGCCAGCAGTTTAAGGCCAGCGGGAGCCTACGAGCAGTACTTC. Translated: CASSLRPAGAYEQYF.

The chain joins TRBV2 to TRBJ2-7, with a weak D call TRBD2 (6 bases). Trimming pared 7 bases from V and 7 bases from J, leaving 20 bases between. The CDR3 consists of 14 residues. Germline lookup yields CDR1 SNHLY and CDR2 FYNNEI. In DNA form, the CDR3 reads TGTGCCAGCAACCTCCAAGGGAGGACGGAGGAGCAGTACTTC. This sequence encodes CASNLQGRTEEQYF.

This chain uses TRBV28 with TRBJ2-6, with a possible D match to TRBD1 (7 bases). In germline, CDR1 is MDHEN, CDR2 SYDVKM. The CDR3 runs 15 residues. Deletions cut 8 bases from V and 8 bases from J, with 19 bases between. CDR3 DNA sequence: TGTGCCAGCCGCCCGGAGGGGGCCGGGTCCAACGTCCTGACTTTC. It encodes CASRPEGAGSNVLTF.

This chain links TRBV12-3 or TRBV12-4 with TRBJ2-5; the D is unclear. The CDR3 runs to 12 residues. Trimming removed 1 base from V and 5 bases from J, with 5 bases in between. The CDR3 sequence is CASSLVRETQYF. Written as DNA, the CDR3 is TGTGCCAGCAGTTTAGTCAGGGAGACCCAGTACTTC.

The V gene is TRBV7-9, the J gene TRBJ2-5; TRBD2 matches at 9 bases. The CDR3 covers 14 residues. Losses at the gene ends were 5 bases for V and 5 bases for J; bases not matched to a gene: 6. The V gene's germline CDR1 is SEHNR and CDR2 FQNEAQ (reference sequence). The CDR3: CASSPMAGGETQYF. For the CDR3, the DNA is TGTGCCAGCAGCCCGATGGCGGGAGGGGAGACCCAGTACTTC.

This chain connects TRBV5-4 to TRBJ1-1; TRBD1 aligns across 8 bases. V lost 3 bases and J lost 7; bases outside the gene matches: 8. The length of the CDR3 is 14 residues. CDR1 SGHNT and CDR2 YYREEE come from the germline V gene (reference sequence). The chain's CDR3 is CASSSGQGRGEAFF. The CDR3 coding sequence is TGTGCCAGCAGCTCTGGACAGGGTCGGGGTGAAGCTTTCTTT. Filled out from reference TRBV5-4 and TRBJ1-1, the complete variable domain reads ETGVTQSPTHLIKTRGQQVTLRCSSQSGHNTVSWYQQALGQGPQFIFQYYREEENGRGNFPPRFSGLQFPNYSSELNVNALELDDSALYLCASSSGQGRGEAFFGQGTRLTVV.

The V and J genes are TRBV12-3 or TRBV12-4 and TRBJ2-7; 8 positions match TRBD1. V shed 5 bases and J 6 bases; nucleotides not matched to a gene: 6. CDR3 length equals 13 residues. The CDR3 nucleotides are TGTGCCAGCAGTCGACAGGGGAAGGGCGAGCAGTACTTC. This translates into CASSRQGKGEQYF.

This sequence joins TRBV24-1 and TRBJ2-5, with 9 positions matching TRBD1. Germline CDR1 reads KGHDR; CDR2 reads SFDVKD. The CDR3 spans 15 residues. Trimming removed 0 bases from V and 5 bases from J; junction bases left unmatched: 3. CDR3 bases: TGTGCCACCAGTGATTTGGGGACAGGGTTGGAGACCCAGTACTTC. Amino acid sequence: CATSDLGTGLETQYF.

V usage is TRBV4-1 and J usage is TRBJ2-1, with 7 bases aligning to TRBD2. The CDR3 is made up of 13 amino acids. Trimming cost V 3 bases and J 9 bases; bases outside gene matches: 5. Germline CDR1 and CDR2: MGHRA and YSYEKL. As DNA, the CDR3 is TGCGCCAGCAGCCAGGGGACTACTAGTGAGCAGTTCTTC. Translated: CASSQGTTSEQFF.

J is TRBJ1-1 and V is TRBV12-3 or TRBV12-4; the match to TRBD1 covers 7 bases. J gave up 1 base and V 7 bases, and 9 bases lay outside the gene matches. The length of the CDR3 is 15 residues. CDR3: CASIPGDSPNTEAFF. DNA for the CDR3: TGTGCCAGCATCCCTGGGGACAGCCCGAACACTGAAGCTTTCTTT.

V is TRBV29-1 and J is TRBJ2-5, with D perhaps TRBD1 (5 bases). The V end lost 6 bases, the J end lost 2 bases, and 10 bases lay between the germline ends. The CDR3 is made up of 12 amino acids. The germline gives CDR1 SQVTM, CDR2 ANQGSEA. This CDR3 is CSVGLGQETQYF. The CDR3 DNA follows: TGCAGCGTGGGGCTGGGGCAAGAGACCCAGTACTTC.

The V call is TRBV6-5, the J call TRBJ1-6; D call uncertain. Trimming took 4 bases from V and 13 from J, leaving 20 bases between them. CDR3 length: 15 amino acids. Germline V CDR1 and CDR2: MNHEY, SVGAGI. CDR3 amino acids: CASSWEGRAAKPLHF. CDR3 in DNA: TGTGCCAGCAGTTGGGAGGGTCGAGCAGCGAAGCCCCTCCACTTT.

This sequence joins TRBV20-1 and TRBJ2-7; TRBD1 matches 8 bases. The CDR3 spans 13 residues. Germline V gene sequence: CDR1 DFQATT, CDR2 SNEGSKA (reference sequence). V lost 1 base to trimming and J lost 3 bases; unmatched junction nucleotides: 2. The CDR3 sequence is CSARGDRYYEQYF. CDR3 bases: TGCAGTGCTAGAGGGGACAGGTACTACGAGCAGTACTTC.

This chain uses TRBV12-3 or TRBV12-4 with TRBJ1-2; TRBD1 matches 8 bases. The CDR3 totals 15 residues. V lost 4 bases and J lost 6; bases outside the gene matches: 10. The CDR3 DNA reads as TGTGCCAGCAGTTACTACGGACAGGGAGTGGATGGCTACACCTTC. This encodes CASSYYGQGVDGYTF.

The chain employs TRBV5-1 and TRBJ2-1; 8 positions match TRBD1. Trimming took 4 bases from V and 6 from J; bases not matched to a gene: 12. Germline-derived CDR1 and CDR2 are SGHRS and YFSETQ. The CDR3 contains 16 residues. CDR3 sequence: CASSLSQGAPSNEQFF. The CDR3 bases are TGCGCCAGCAGCCTTTCCCAGGGGGCGCCTTCCAATGAGCAGTTCTTC. Using reference TRBV5-1 and TRBJ2-1 for the parts outside the CDR3, the full variable domain is KAGVTQTPRYLIKTRGQQVTLSCSPISGHRSVSWYQQTPGQGLQFLFEYFSETQRNKGNFPGRFSGRQFSNSRSEMNVSTLELGDSALYLCASSLSQGAPSNEQFFGPGTRLTVL.

V usage is TRBV20-1 and J usage is TRBJ2-1; D possibly corresponds to TRBD2 (5 bases). The germline V gene encodes CDR1 DFQATT and CDR2 SNEGSKA (reference sequence). The germline V and J ends were trimmed by 3 bases and 10 bases, with 22 bases remaining between them. This CDR3 comprises 15 residues. The CDR3 here is CSASLWETGKLEQFF. For the CDR3, the DNA is TGCAGTGCTAGTTTGTGGGAGACCGGCAAACTCGAGCAGTTCTTC.

This chain uses TRBV4-2 with TRBJ2-5, with a weak D call TRBD2 (6 bases). Germline V gene sequence: CDR1 LGHNA, CDR2 YNFKEQ. V was cut by 3 bases and J by 2 bases, with 16 bases left in between. The CDR3 runs 16 residues. The CDR3 nucleotides read TGTGCCAGCAGCCAGAAAATTGGGACTGCTCAAGAGACCCAGTACTTC. Protein sequence: CASSQKIGTAQETQYF.

The gene calls are TRBV19 and TRBJ2-7; perhaps TRBD1 as D (5 bases). The CDR3 has 14 amino acids. The V gene lost 3 bases and the J gene lost 6 bases, with 15 bases spanning the gap. Germline-derived CDR1 and CDR2 are LNHDA and SQIVND (reference sequence). The CDR3 DNA reads TGTGCCAGTAGTATGGGTACAGGTTCCCGCGAGCAGTACTTC. Protein product: CASSMGTGSREQYF.

The genes are TRBV14 and TRBJ2-2; D is unclear. Germline CDR1 reads SGHDN; CDR2 reads FVKESK. V dropped 3 bases and J dropped 6 bases, with 8 bases sitting between them. The CDR3 loop spans 13 amino acids. The CDR3 DNA sequence: TGTGCCAGCAGCCAGGTACTGGCCGGGGAGCTGTTTTTT. This codes for CASSQVLAGELFF.

The gene calls are TRBV6-2 or TRBV6-3 and TRBJ2-7; D assignment may be TRBD1 or TRBD2 (5 bases each). The germline V gene has CDR1 MNHEY and CDR2 SVGEGT. The CDR3 runs 14 residues. Deletions cut 8 bases from V and 3 bases from J, with 17 bases between. For the CDR3, the DNA is TGTGCCAGCGTACGGGACGGGGCGGGCTACGAGCAGTACTTC. This sequence encodes CASVRDGAGYEQYF.

The V call is TRBV12-3 or TRBV12-4, the J call TRBJ2-1; D may be TRBD1 or TRBD2 (7 bases each). The CDR3 sequence is 16 residues long. V lost 5 bases and J lost 3, with 17 bases in between. CDR3 sequence (DNA): TGTGCCAGCAGTCCCCACAGGGGAGGGATCTACAATGAGCAGTTCTTC. It yields the protein CASSPHRGGIYNEQFF.